This T cell receptor beta chain comes out of a study of T cell repertoires in cytomegalovirus infection. CDR1 is SGHKS, CDR2 YYEKEE, per germline (reference sequence). The CDR3 runs 12 residues. Study-wide findings and caveats: People with CMV and the relevant HLA were identified by cumulative public TCR beta family frequency. HLA-C-restricted CMV-specific TCR beta clonotypes prevailed in the ex vivo response.

TCRdb recomputed calls from the reads with MiXCR, one row per CDR3 protein. Seen here are about 450,000 distinct CDR3 sequences, approximately 30% observed once, and the top ten hold approximately 14%. About this clonotype itself: Its antigen remains unknown. One end of the junction does not line up with germline, which may come from a read error.

The sequenced sample was PBMCs. The receptor's source is a human donor in good health (CMV status not recorded). Some clones in this sample may be carry-over from other donors' samples. The rearrangement links TRBV5-5 to TRBJ2-7; 7 bases are a match to TRBD2. The CDR3, as DNA: TGTGCCAGCAGCTTTAGCGGGTGCGAGCTGTACTTC. It translates to CASSFSGCELYF.